This T cell receptor (beta chain) originates from a study of blood T cell repertoires in COVID-19. Study details: The United States, Italy and Spain provided the acute and convalescent COVID-19 samples. T cells, B-cell-depleted T cells, or PBMCs supplied cDNA or gDNA.

The CDR3 is made up of 15 amino acids. The V end lost 2 bases, the J end lost 8 bases, and 13 bases lay between the germline ends. CDR1 MNHNS and CDR2 SASEGT come from the germline V gene. Original methodology: Reference gene primer amplification in the assay estimated nucleated cell counts. Sequencing used immunoSEQ multiplex PCR; TCRdb keeps in-frame clones, though not all of them. D and trimming were read from the DNA, whereas the V and J calls and clone size are those reported in that table. The sample has 310,000 or so clones, roughly 82% seen once. This chain joins TRBV6-1 and TRBJ1-6; D is uncertain. The source is a woman aged 50 to 65 with acute or convalescent COVID-19. Sequences were obtained from peripheral blood. The CDR3 region is CASSERRMSDSPLHF. The CDR3 DNA reads TGTGCCAGCAGTGAACGCCGAATGAGCGATTCACCCCTCCACTTT.